A selection of T cell receptor beta chains follows, all from one sample in a study of T cell changes during pregnancy in multiple sclerosis. Using immunoSEQ multiplex PCR, the repertoire was profiled, and TCRdb retains in-frame clones only, with some absent. This repertoire shows tens of thousands of clones, about 92% found once; its top ten account for just over 2%. The sequenced sample was peripheral blood, obtained after pregnancy. The source is a female donor with multiple sclerosis, enrolled in a pregnancy study. CDR3s include the opening cysteine and the closing phenylalanine or tryptophan. D genes are given only for firm matches. The size of a clone is reported for some rows only, either as once, few or many, or as a class for expanded clones.

D gene	V gene	clone size	J gene	CDR3 DNA	CDR3 protein
-	TRBV5-6	-	TRBJ2-1	TGTGCCAGCAGCCGAGACCCAACGGGGAATGAGCAGTTCTTC	CASSRDPTGNEQFF
-	TRBV4-3	-	TRBJ1-1	TGCGCCAGCAGGCCCGTACCCGGGGGGTCCACTGAAGCTTTCTTT	CASRPVPGGSTEAFF
TRBD2	TRBV10-1	-	TRBJ2-4	TGCGCCAGCAGTGAGTTAGCGGGAGGCAAAAACATTCAGTACTTC	CASSELAGGKNIQYF
-	TRBV6-1	-	TRBJ2-3	TGTGCCAGCAGTGTACAGGACACCACAGATACGCAGTATTTT	CASSVQDTTDTQYF
TRBD2	TRBV4-2	-	TRBJ2-1	TGTGCCAGCAGCCAAGATTTAACTAGCGGCTACAATGAGCAGTTCTTC	CASSQDLTSGYNEQFF
-	TRBV9	once	TRBJ2-1	TGTGCCAGCAGCTCCCGAACTAGCTTACTGACCTACAATGAGCAGTTCTTC	CASSSRTSLLTYNEQFF
-	TRBV6-1	-	TRBJ2-1	TGTGCCAGCAAAGGAGGGTCTAGCTTCCACAATGAGCAGTTCTTC	CASKGGSSFHNEQFF
TRBD1	TRBV11-2	-	TRBJ2-3	TGTGCCAGCAGCTTAGGAACAGGGGGCGGGGCAGATACGCAGTATTTT	CASSLGTGGGADTQYF
-	TRBV2	once	TRBJ2-5	TGTGCCAGCGGGTCGGAGGGTTGGGAGACCCAGTACTTC	CASGSEGWETQYF
TRBD2	TRBV9	-	TRBJ2-2	TGTGCCAGCAGCGCAAGGACGGGGGGGCTCGGTACCGGGGAGCTGTTTTTT	CASSARTGGLGTGELFF
TRBD2	TRBV5-1	-	TRBJ2-5	TGCGCCAGCAGCTTGGGCGGGGGAGAGACCCAGTACTTC	CASSLGGGETQYF
TRBD1	TRBV11-2	few	TRBJ1-1	TGTGCCAGCAGGATTTTTGGACAGGGGAACACTGAAGCTTTCTTT	CASRIFGQGNTEAFF
TRBD1	TRBV7-9	-	TRBJ1-5	TGTGCCAGCAGCCAAGACAGGGCCTATAGCAATCAGCCCCAGCATTTT	CASSQDRAYSNQPQHF
TRBD1	TRBV19	-	TRBJ2-7	TGTGCCAGTAACTTCCGGGACAGGGGTACCGAGCAGTACTTC	CASNFRDRGTEQYF
TRBD2	TRBV5-8	few	TRBJ2-1	TGTGCCAGCAGCTTGGTAGTACTAGCGGCTTACAATGAGCAGTTCTTC	CASSLVVLAAYNEQFF
TRBD2	TRBV29-1	-	TRBJ2-1	TGCAGCGTTGAGGGGCGGGGAAAAACTAGCGGGGGACCTCCAGAGCAGTTCTTC	CSVEGRGKTSGGPPEQFF
TRBD1	TRBV19	once	TRBJ2-5	TGTGCCAGTAGTGTGACAGGGGAGACCCAGTACTTC	CASSVTGETQYF
-	TRBV4-3	-	TRBJ2-7	TGCGCCAGCAGCCAAGATTCTCCCGCAACCGGGAGCACCTACGAGCAGTACTTC	CASSQDSPATGSTYEQYF
-	TRBV19	-	TRBJ2-5	TGTGCCAGTACAACTTCTGGCAGGGCCAATCAAGAGACCCAGTACTTC	CASTTSGRANQETQYF
-	TRBV30	-	TRBJ1-2	TGTGCCTGGCACCCCTCCCCGGAGCGCTACACCTTC	CAWHPSPERYTF
TRBD1	TRBV4-1	-	TRBJ1-3	TGCGCCAGCAGCCAAGAAGGGACAGGAGCTAACACCATATATTTT	CASSQEGTGANTIYF
-	TRBV25-1	-	TRBJ1-6	TGTGCCAGCAGTGAATGGGGGGGGCGCAGGGATTCACCCCTCCACTTT	CASSEWGGRRDSPLHF
-	TRBV5-8	-	TRBJ2-1	TGTGCCAGCAGAGGGGGGCAGTTCTTC	CASRGGQFF
TRBD2	TRBV9	-	TRBJ2-4	TGTGCCAGCAGCGCGAGCGGGAACAAAAACATTCAGTACTTC	CASSASGNKNIQYF
-	TRBV6-6	-	TRBJ1-2	TGTGCCAGCAAAGCGGGGGCGCAGGACTATGGCTACACCTTC	CASKAGAQDYGYTF
-	TRBV5-1	-	TRBJ2-3	TGCGCCAGCAGCTTGGTCGGGGGCGGGAGCCGCGCTAGCACAGATACGCAGTATTTT	CASSLVGGGSRASTDTQYF
-	TRBV6-5	-	TRBJ2-1	TGTGCCAGCAGTTATCGGTCACACAATGAGCAGTTCTTC	CASSYRSHNEQFF
TRBD1	TRBV7-7	-	TRBJ2-2	TGTGCCAGCAGCTTATCGATGGGACAGGTACTCACCGGGGAGCTGTTTTTT	CASSLSMGQVLTGELFF
TRBD1	TRBV27	-	TRBJ2-1	TGTGCCAGCAGTTCAACTTATCCACATACAGGGGATGAGCAGTTCTTC	CASSSTYPHTGDEQFF
TRBD2	TRBV4-1	-	TRBJ2-1	TGCGCCAGCAGCCAAGATTGGAAGCGGGGGGTGAGTGAGCAGTTCTTC	CASSQDWKRGVSEQFF
-	TRBV5-1	-	TRBJ1-4	TGCGCCAGCAGCTTGACAACAGATAATGAAAAACTGTTTTTT	CASSLTTDNEKLFF
TRBD1	TRBV4-2	-	TRBJ1-4	TGTGCCAGCAGACCTGTGGGACAGGAGAGATCAACTAATGAAAAACTGTTTTTT	CASRPVGQERSTNEKLFF
-	TRBV19	-	TRBJ1-3	TGTGCCAGTAGTCCTGACGGGTCTGGAAACACCATATATTTT	CASSPDGSGNTIYF
-	TRBV27	-	TRBJ2-1	TGTGCCAGCAGTTCTTACGGGGAGTTCAATGAGCAGTTCTTC	CASSSYGEFNEQFF
-	TRBV10-3	-	TRBJ1-5	TGTGCCATCAGTCCACAGGGACATCAGCCCCAGCATTTT	CAISPQGHQPQHF
TRBD1	TRBV10-1	few	TRBJ1-1	TGCGCCAGCAGTTTAGGACAGGAGCCCCACATGAACACTGAAGCTTTCTTT	CASSLGQEPHMNTEAFF
TRBD1	TRBV28	-	TRBJ2-1	TGTGCCAGCAGGCAGCTGGACAGGGAGTTCTTC	CASRQLDREFF
-	TRBV9	-	TRBJ1-2	TGTGCCAGCAGCGTAGGAGGCAGAACTAACTATGGCTACACCTTC	CASSVGGRTNYGYTF
-	TRBV5-4	-	TRBJ1-1	TGTGCCAGCAGCTTGGGGGGCCTGAACACTGAAGCTTTCTTT	CASSLGGLNTEAFF
TRBD1	TRBV29-1	once	TRBJ1-1	TGCAGCGTTGCGACAGGGGAGGGCACTGAAGCTTTCTTT	CSVATGEGTEAFF
TRBD1	TRBV5-1	-	TRBJ1-2	TGCGCCAGCAGCCAGGGACAGGACCATGGCTACACCTTC	CASSQGQDHGYTF
-	TRBV9	few	TRBJ1-1	TGTGCCAGCAGCGCTGGACTCCTCAACACTGAAGCTTTCTTT	CASSAGLLNTEAFF
TRBD1	TRBV12-5	-	TRBJ1-2	TGTGCTAGTGGTTTTCGGACAGGGGTGTTCCTTGATGGCTACACCTTC	CASGFRTGVFLDGYTF
-	TRBV2	few	TRBJ1-1	TGTGCCAGCAGCCGCGAACTGAACACTGAAGCTTTCTTT	CASSRELNTEAFF
TRBD1	TRBV19	-	TRBJ1-1	TGTGCCAGTAGTTCACCAATCGGACAGGGGAACACTGAAGCTTTCTTT	CASSSPIGQGNTEAFF
-	TRBV19	-	TRBJ1-5	TGTGCCAGTAAGTTAGGGGGAGCCACTAACAATCAGCCCCAGCATTTT	CASKLGGATNNQPQHF